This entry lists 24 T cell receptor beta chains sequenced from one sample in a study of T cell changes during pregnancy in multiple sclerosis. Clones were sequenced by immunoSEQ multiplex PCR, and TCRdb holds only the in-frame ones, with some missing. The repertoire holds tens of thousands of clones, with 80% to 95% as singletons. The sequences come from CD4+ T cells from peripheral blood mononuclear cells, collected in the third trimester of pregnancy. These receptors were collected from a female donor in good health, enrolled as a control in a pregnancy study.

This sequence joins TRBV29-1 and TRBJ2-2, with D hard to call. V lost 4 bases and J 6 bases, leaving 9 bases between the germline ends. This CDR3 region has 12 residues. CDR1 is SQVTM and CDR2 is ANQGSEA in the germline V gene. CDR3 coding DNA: TGCAGCGTTGCCCCCCGTCCCGGGGAGCTGTTTTTT. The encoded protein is CSVAPRPGELFF.

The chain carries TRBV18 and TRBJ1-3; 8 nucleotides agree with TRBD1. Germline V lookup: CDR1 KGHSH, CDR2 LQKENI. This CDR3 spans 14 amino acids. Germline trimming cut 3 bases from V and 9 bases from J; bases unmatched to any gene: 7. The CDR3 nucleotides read TGTGCCAGCTCACCCGAGATTACAGGGGGCACCATATATTTT. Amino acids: CASSPEITGGTIYF. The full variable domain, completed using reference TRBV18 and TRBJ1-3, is NAGVMQNPRHLVRRRGQEARLRCSPMKGHSHVYWYRQLPEEGLKFMVYLQKENIIDESGMPKERFSAEFPKEGPSILRIQQVVRGDSAAYFCASSPEITGGTIYFGEGSWLTVV.

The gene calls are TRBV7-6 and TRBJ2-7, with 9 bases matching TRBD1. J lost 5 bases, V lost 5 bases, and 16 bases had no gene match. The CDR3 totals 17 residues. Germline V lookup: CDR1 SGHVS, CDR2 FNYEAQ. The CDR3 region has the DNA TGTGCCAGCAGCCAAAAGGCCGGGACAGGGAGGGAGCACGAGCAGTACTTC. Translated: CASSQKAGTGREHEQYF.

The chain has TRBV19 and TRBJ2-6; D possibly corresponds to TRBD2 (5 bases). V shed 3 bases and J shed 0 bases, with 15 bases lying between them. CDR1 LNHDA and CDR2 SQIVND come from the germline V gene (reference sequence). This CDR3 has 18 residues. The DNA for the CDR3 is TGTGCCAGTAGTATCCTCAGCGGAGGCCCCTCTGGGGCCAACGTCCTGACTTTC. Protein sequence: CASSILSGGPSGANVLTF. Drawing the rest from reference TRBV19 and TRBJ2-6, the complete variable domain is DGGITQSPKYLFRKEGQNVTLSCEQNLNHDAMYWYRQDPGQGLRLIYYSQIVNDFQKGDIAEGYSVSREKKESFPLTVTSAQKNPTAFYLCASSILSGGPSGANVLTFGAGSRLTVL.

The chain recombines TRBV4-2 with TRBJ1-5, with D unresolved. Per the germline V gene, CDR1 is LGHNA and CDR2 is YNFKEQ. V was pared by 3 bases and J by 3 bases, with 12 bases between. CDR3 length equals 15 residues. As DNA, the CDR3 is TGTGCCAGCAGCCAGAGTGCGGGCTCCAATCAGCCCCAGCATTTT. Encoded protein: CASSQSAGSNQPQHF.

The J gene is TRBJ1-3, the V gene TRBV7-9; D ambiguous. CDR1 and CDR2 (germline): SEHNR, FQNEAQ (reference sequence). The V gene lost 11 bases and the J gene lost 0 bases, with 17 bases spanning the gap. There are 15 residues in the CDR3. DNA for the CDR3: TGTGCCGCCTCGCGCGACATTAGCTCTGGAAACACCATATATTTT. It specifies CAASRDISSGNTIYF.

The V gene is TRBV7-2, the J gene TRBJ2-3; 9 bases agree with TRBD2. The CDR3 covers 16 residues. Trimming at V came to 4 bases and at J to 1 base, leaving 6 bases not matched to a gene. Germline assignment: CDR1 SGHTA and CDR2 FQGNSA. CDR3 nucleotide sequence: TGTGCCAGCAGCTCCCAGGAGCGGGGGGGCACAGATACGCAGTATTTT. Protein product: CASSSQERGGTDTQYF.

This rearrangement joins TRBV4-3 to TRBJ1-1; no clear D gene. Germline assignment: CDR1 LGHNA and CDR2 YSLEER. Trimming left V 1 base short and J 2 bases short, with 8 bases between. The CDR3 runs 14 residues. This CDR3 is CASSQVRGNTEAFF. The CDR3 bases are TGCGCCAGCAGCCAAGTACGTGGCAACACTGAAGCTTTCTTT.

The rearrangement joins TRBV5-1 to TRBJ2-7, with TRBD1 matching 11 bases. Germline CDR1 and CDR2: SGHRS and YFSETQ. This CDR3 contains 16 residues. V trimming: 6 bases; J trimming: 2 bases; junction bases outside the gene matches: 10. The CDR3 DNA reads TGCGCCAGCACCTTAAGCCCGGGACAGGGGGCCTACGAGCAGTACTTC. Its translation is CASTLSPGQGAYEQYF.

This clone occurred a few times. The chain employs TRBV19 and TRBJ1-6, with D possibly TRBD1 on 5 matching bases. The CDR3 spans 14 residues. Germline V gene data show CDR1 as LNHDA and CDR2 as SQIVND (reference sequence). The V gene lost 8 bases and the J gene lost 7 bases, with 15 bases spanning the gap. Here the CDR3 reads CASGRGNNNSPLHF. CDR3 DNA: TGTGCCAGTGGAAGGGGTAATAACAATTCACCCCTCCACTTT.

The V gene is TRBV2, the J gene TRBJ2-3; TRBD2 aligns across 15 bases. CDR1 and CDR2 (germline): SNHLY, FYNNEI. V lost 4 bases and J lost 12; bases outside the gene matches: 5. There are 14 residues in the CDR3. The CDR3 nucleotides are TGTGCCAGCAGTGTCGGGACTAGCGGGGGGCGTCAGTATTTT. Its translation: CASSVGTSGGRQYF.

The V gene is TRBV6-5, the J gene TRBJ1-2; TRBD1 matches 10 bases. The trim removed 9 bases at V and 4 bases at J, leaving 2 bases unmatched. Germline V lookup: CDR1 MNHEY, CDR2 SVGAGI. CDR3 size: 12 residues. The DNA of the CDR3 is TGTGCCAGTCGGACAGGGGGCTATGGCTACACCTTC. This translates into CASRTGGYGYTF.

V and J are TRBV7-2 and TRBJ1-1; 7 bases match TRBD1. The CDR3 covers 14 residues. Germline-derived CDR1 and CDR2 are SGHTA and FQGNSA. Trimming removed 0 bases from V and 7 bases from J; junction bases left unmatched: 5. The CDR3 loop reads CASSLATGVGEAFF. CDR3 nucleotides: TGTGCCAGCAGCTTAGCTACAGGGGTGGGTGAAGCTTTCTTT.

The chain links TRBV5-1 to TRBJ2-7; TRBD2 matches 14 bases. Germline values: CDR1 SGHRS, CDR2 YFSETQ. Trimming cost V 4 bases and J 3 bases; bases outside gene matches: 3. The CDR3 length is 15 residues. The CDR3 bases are TGCGCCAGCAGCCGCGGGACTAGCGGGGGCTACGAGCAGTACTTC. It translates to CASSRGTSGGYEQYF.

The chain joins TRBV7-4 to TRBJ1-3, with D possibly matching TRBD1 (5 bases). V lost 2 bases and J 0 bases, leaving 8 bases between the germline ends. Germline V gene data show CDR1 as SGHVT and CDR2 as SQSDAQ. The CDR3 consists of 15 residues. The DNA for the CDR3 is TGTGCCAGCAGCTTACGACAGCGCTCTGGAAACACCATATATTTT. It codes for CASSLRQRSGNTIYF.

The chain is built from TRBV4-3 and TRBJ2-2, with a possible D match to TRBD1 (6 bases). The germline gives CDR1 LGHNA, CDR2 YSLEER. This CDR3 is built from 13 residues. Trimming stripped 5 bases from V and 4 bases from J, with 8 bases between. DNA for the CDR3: TGCGCCAGCAGCGGACAGATCACCGGGGAGCTGTTTTTT. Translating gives CASSGQITGELFF.

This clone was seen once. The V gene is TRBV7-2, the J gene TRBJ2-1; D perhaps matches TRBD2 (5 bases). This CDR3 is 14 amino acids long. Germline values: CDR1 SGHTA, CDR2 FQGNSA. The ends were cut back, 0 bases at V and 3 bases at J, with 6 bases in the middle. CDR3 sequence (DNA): TGTGCCAGCAGCTTAGCCCGGGACTACAATGAGCAGTTCTTC. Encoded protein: CASSLARDYNEQFF.

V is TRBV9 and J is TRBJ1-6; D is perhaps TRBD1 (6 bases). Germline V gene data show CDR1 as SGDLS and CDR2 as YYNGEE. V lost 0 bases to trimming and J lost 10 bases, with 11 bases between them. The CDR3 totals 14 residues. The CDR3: CASSVAGARSPLHF. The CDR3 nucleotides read TGTGCCAGCAGCGTAGCAGGGGCGCGATCACCCCTCCACTTT.

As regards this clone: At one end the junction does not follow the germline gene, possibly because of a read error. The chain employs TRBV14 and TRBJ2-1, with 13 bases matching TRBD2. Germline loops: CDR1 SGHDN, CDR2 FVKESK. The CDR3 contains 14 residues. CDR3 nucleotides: TGTGCCAGCAGGGGACTAGCGGGGCTAAGTCCCACGGTCTTC. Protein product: CASRGLAGLSPTVF.

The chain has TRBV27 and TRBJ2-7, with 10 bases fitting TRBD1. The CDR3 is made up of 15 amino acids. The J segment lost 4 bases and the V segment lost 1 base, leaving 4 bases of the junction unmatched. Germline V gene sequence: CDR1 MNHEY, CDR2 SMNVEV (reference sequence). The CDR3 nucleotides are TGTGCCAGCAGTTTATTTGGACAGGGGGTGTACGAGCAGTACTTC. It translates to CASSLFGQGVYEQYF.

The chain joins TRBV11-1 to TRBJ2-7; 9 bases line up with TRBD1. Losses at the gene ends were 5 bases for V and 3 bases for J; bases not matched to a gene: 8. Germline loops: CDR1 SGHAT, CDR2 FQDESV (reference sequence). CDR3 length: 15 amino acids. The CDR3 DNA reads TGTGCCAGCAGCGCCCGGACAGGGGCCCTCTACGAGCAGTACTTC. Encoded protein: CASSARTGALYEQYF.

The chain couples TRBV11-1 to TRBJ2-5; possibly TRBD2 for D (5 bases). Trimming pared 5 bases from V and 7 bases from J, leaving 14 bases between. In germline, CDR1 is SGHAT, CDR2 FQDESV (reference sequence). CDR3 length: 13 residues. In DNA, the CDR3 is TGTGCCAGCAGCCTCGACACCCGGGGGACCCAGTACTTC. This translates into CASSLDTRGTQYF.

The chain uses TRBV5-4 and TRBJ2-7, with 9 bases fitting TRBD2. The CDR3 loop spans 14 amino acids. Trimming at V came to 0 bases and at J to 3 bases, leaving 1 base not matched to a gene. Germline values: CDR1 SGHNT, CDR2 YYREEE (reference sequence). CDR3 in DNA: TGTGCCAGCAGCTTGGATAGCGGGAGCTACGAGCAGTACTTC. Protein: CASSLDSGSYEQYF.

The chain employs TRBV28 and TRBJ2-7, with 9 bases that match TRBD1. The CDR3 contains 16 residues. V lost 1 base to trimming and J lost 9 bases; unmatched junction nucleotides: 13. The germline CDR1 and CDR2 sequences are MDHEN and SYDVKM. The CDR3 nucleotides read TGTGCCAGCAGTTTATCCGGCCGGGGGACAGGGAGTGCGCAGTACTTC. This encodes CASSLSGRGTGSAQYF. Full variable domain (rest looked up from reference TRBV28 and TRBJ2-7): DVKVTQSSRYLVKRTGEKVFLECVQDMDHENMFWYRQDPGLGLRLIYFSYDVKMKEKGDIPEGYSVSREKKERFSLILESASTNQTSMYLCASSLSGRGTGSAQYFGPGTRLTVT.